Listed below are T cell receptor beta chains from one sample, sequenced in a study of blood T cell repertoires in COVID-19. Data came from immunoSEQ multiplex PCR; TCRdb stores just in-frame clones and leaves some out. The data hold some 100,000 clones, with about 89% observed a single time. Sequenced: peripheral blood. The receptors originated from a man aged 50 to 59 with acute or convalescent COVID-19. CDR3s include the opening cysteine and the closing phenylalanine or tryptophan. The D gene is left open where the match is weak. Rows give clone size only sometimes, using once, few, many, or a class for an expanded clone.

v_call: TRBV3-1/TRBV3-2; clone_size: NA; d_call: TRBD2; j_call: TRBJ2-5; cdr3_aa: CASSLRAGGEAQYF; cdr3_nt: TGTGCCAGCAGCCTCCGGGCGGGAGGGGAGGCCCAGTACTTC
v_call: TRBV4-2; clone_size: once; d_call: NA; j_call: TRBJ1-1; cdr3_aa: CASSQKWSGDRDTEAFF; cdr3_nt: TGTGCCAGCAGCCAAAAGTGGAGCGGGGACCGCGACACTGAAGCTTTCTTT
v_call: TRBV28; clone_size: NA; d_call: NA; j_call: TRBJ1-2; cdr3_aa: CVTSKPGVSYGYTF; cdr3_nt: TGTGTCACCAGCAAACCGGGGGTGAGCTATGGCTACACCTTC
v_call: TRBV29-1; clone_size: NA; d_call: TRBD1; j_call: TRBJ1-3; cdr3_aa: CSVVRTGAGNTIYF; cdr3_nt: TGCAGCGTTGTACGGACAGGGGCTGGAAACACCATATATTTT
v_call: TRBV27; clone_size: NA; d_call: NA; j_call: TRBJ1-6; cdr3_aa: CASSSWRNSPLHF; cdr3_nt: TGTGCCAGCAGCTCTTGGAGGAATTCACCCCTCCACTTT
v_call: TRBV7-3; clone_size: NA; d_call: NA; j_call: TRBJ1-1; cdr3_aa: CASSLMAGQEAFF; cdr3_nt: TGTGCCAGCAGCTTAATGGCTGGGCAAGAAGCTTTCTTT
v_call: TRBV7-6; clone_size: NA; d_call: NA; j_call: TRBJ1-4; cdr3_aa: CASSLALIAVGEKLFF; cdr3_nt: TGTGCCAGCAGCTTAGCGCTGATCGCAGTGGGCGAAAAACTGTTTTTT
v_call: TRBV4-2; clone_size: NA; d_call: NA; j_call: TRBJ2-3; cdr3_aa: CASSQDRVKRTTDTQYF; cdr3_nt: TGTGCCAGCAGCCAAGATCGAGTTAAGCGTACTACAGATACGCAGTATTTT
v_call: TRBV3-1/TRBV3-2; clone_size: NA; d_call: TRBD1; j_call: TRBJ2-4; cdr3_aa: CATPAAKTRQGRIAKNIQYF; cdr3_nt: TGTGCCACGCCAGCAGCCAAAACTCGACAGGGACGAATAGCCAAAAACATTCAGTACTTC
v_call: TRBV5-5; clone_size: few; d_call: TRBD1; j_call: TRBJ1-5; cdr3_aa: CASSRTGDQPQHF; cdr3_nt: TGTGCCAGCAGCCGGACAGGAGATCAGCCCCAGCATTTT
v_call: TRBV18; clone_size: few; d_call: TRBD2; j_call: TRBJ2-1; cdr3_aa: CASSPPNLSGNLYNEQFF; cdr3_nt: TGTGCCAGCTCACCACCGAATTTAAGCGGGAATCTGTACAATGAGCAGTTCTTC
v_call: TRBV9; clone_size: NA; d_call: NA; j_call: TRBJ1-5; cdr3_aa: CASSVEGGFGEPQHF; cdr3_nt: TGTGCCAGCAGCGTAGAAGGAGGGTTCGGCGAGCCCCAGCATTTT
v_call: TRBV6-5; clone_size: NA; d_call: NA; j_call: TRBJ1-1; cdr3_aa: CASRDSSMNTEAFF; cdr3_nt: TGTGCCAGCAGGGACAGTTCCATGAACACTGAAGCTTTCTTT
v_call: TRBV19; clone_size: few; d_call: TRBD2; j_call: TRBJ2-1; cdr3_aa: CASTPFSGTLSNEQFF; cdr3_nt: TGTGCCAGTACCCCCTTTAGCGGGACTCTTTCCAATGAGCAGTTCTTC
v_call: TRBV6-5; clone_size: NA; d_call: TRBD1; j_call: TRBJ1-2; cdr3_aa: CASSPQGAANYGYTF; cdr3_nt: TGTGCCAGCAGCCCACAGGGGGCCGCTAACTATGGCTACACCTTC
v_call: TRBV15; clone_size: NA; d_call: TRBD2; j_call: TRBJ2-1; cdr3_aa: CATSLPGLADNEQFF; cdr3_nt: TGTGCCACCAGCCTTCCGGGACTAGCTGACAATGAGCAGTTCTTC
v_call: TRBV9; clone_size: NA; d_call: NA; j_call: TRBJ1-1; cdr3_aa: CASSVGPRTENTEAFF; cdr3_nt: TGTGCCAGCAGCGTAGGCCCCCGGACAGAAAACACTGAAGCTTTCTTT
v_call: TRBV5-1; clone_size: once; d_call: TRBD2; j_call: TRBJ2-1; cdr3_aa: CASSPSGSRQNEQFF; cdr3_nt: TGCGCCAGCAGCCCTAGCGGGAGTCGACAAAATGAGCAGTTCTTC
v_call: TRBV5-1; clone_size: NA; d_call: TRBD1; j_call: TRBJ2-2; cdr3_aa: CASSPEGATGELFF; cdr3_nt: TGCGCCAGCAGCCCCGAGGGGGCCACCGGGGAGCTGTTTTTT
v_call: TRBV13; clone_size: NA; d_call: TRBD1; j_call: TRBJ1-5; cdr3_aa: CASSSGQGAGQPQHF; cdr3_nt: TGTGCCAGCAGCTCGGGTCAGGGGGCCGGTCAGCCCCAGCATTTT
v_call: TRBV5-1; clone_size: NA; d_call: NA; j_call: TRBJ2-1; cdr3_aa: CASSLGDLINEQFF; cdr3_nt: TGCGCCAGCAGCTTGGGGGACTTAATAAATGAGCAGTTCTTC
v_call: TRBV5-6; clone_size: NA; d_call: NA; j_call: TRBJ2-7; cdr3_aa: CASSVTGLDEQYF; cdr3_nt: TGTGCCAGCAGCGTAACAGGGCTCGACGAGCAGTACTTC
v_call: TRBV27; clone_size: NA; d_call: TRBD1; j_call: TRBJ1-4; cdr3_aa: CASSPLDRGATNEKLFF; cdr3_nt: TGTGCCAGCAGTCCCCTGGACAGGGGTGCAACTAATGAAAAACTGTTTTTT
v_call: TRBV6-5; clone_size: once; d_call: NA; j_call: TRBJ1-2; cdr3_aa: CASSYGQQFYGYTF; cdr3_nt: TGTGCCAGCAGTTACGGGCAGCAATTCTATGGCTACACCTTC
v_call: TRBV5-1; clone_size: few; d_call: TRBD1; j_call: TRBJ2-7; cdr3_aa: CASSSGQGGDEQYF; cdr3_nt: TGCGCCAGCAGCTCCGGACAGGGCGGCGACGAGCAGTACTTC
v_call: TRBV3-1/TRBV3-2; clone_size: NA; d_call: TRBD1; j_call: TRBJ1-6; cdr3_aa: CASSRQGASLHF; cdr3_nt: TGTGCCAGCAGCAGACAGGGGGCGTCCCTCCACTTT
v_call: TRBV7-4; clone_size: NA; d_call: TRBD2; j_call: TRBJ2-1; cdr3_aa: CASSCPGLAGGDDIYNEQFF; cdr3_nt: TGTGCCAGCAGCTGCCCGGGACTAGCGGGAGGGGACGATATCTACAATGAGCAGTTCTTC
v_call: TRBV6-5; clone_size: NA; d_call: NA; j_call: TRBJ2-7; cdr3_aa: CASSSVRGFEQYF; cdr3_nt: TGTGCCAGCAGTTCCGTGCGAGGGTTCGAGCAGTACTTC
v_call: TRBV5-1; clone_size: once; d_call: NA; j_call: TRBJ1-2; cdr3_aa: CASSLKPERGGYTF; cdr3_nt: TGCGCCAGCAGCTTGAAACCTGAACGGGGTGGCTACACCTTC
v_call: TRBV7-6; clone_size: NA; d_call: NA; j_call: TRBJ2-5; cdr3_aa: CASSLAGETQYF; cdr3_nt: TGTGCCAGCAGCTTGGCAGGAGAGACCCAGTACTTC
v_call: TRBV4-1; clone_size: NA; d_call: NA; j_call: TRBJ1-1; cdr3_aa: CASSREEDFGEAFF; cdr3_nt: TGCGCCAGCAGCCGAGAAGAGGACTTCGGGGAGGCTTTCTTT
v_call: TRBV12-5; clone_size: once; d_call: NA; j_call: TRBJ1-1; cdr3_aa: CASGLAPGVTEAFF; cdr3_nt: TGTGCTAGTGGTTTGGCCCCGGGTGTCACTGAAGCTTTCTTT